These T cell receptor beta chains were read from a single sample in a study of T cells in Graves' hyperthyroidism and ophthalmopathy. TCRdb ran MiXCR on the multiplex PCR reads and lists one entry per CDR3 protein. This sample has about 640,000 distinct CDR3 sequences; less than 25% occur once, and the top ten carry 30% to 40%. Specimen: blood. These receptors came from a man aged 25-40 years with Graves' ophthalmopathy. The CDR3 runs from the conserved cysteine through the conserved F or W. A D gene is named only where the DNA matches it firmly. Rows give clone size only sometimes, using once, few, many, or a class for an expanded clone.

V gene: TRBV7-9
CDR3 length: 19
clone size: .
D gene: TRBD2
J gene: TRBJ2-1
CDR3 DNA: TGTGCCAGCAGCTTAAGAGGGACTAGCGGGAGGAGCTCCTACAATGAGCAGTTCTTC
CDR3 protein: CASSLRGTSGRSSYNEQFF

V gene: TRBV7-2
CDR3 length: 15
clone size: .
D gene: .
J gene: TRBJ2-7
CDR3 DNA: TGTGCCAGCAGCTTATCGGTAGCGGTCACCTACGAGCAGTACTTC
CDR3 protein: CASSLSVAVTYEQYF

V gene: TRBV7-3
CDR3 length: 15
clone size: few
D gene: TRBD2
J gene: TRBJ2-7
CDR3 DNA: TGTGCCAGCAGCTTAACGTTCGGACTAGCCTACGAGCAGTACTTC
CDR3 protein: CASSLTFGLAYEQYF

V gene: TRBV7-9
CDR3 length: 15
clone size: many
D gene: .
J gene: TRBJ1-5
CDR3 DNA: TGTGCCAGCAGCTTAGGTTGGGGGCCCCTTCAGCCCCAGCATTTT
CDR3 protein: CASSLGWGPLQPQHF

V gene: TRBV6-5
CDR3 length: 21
clone size: .
D gene: TRBD1
J gene: TRBJ2-3
CDR3 DNA: TGTGCCAGCAGTTACGTTGGGGACAGGGAGGTCCCCACGCCGTTCACAGATACGCAGTATTTT
CDR3 protein: CASSYVGDREVPTPFTDTQYF

V gene: TRBV7-2
CDR3 length: 16
clone size: .
D gene: TRBD2
J gene: TRBJ2-1
CDR3 DNA: TGTGCCAGCAGCATCTACGGGACTAGCGGCCACAATGAGCAGTTCTTC
CDR3 protein: CASSIYGTSGHNEQFF

V gene: TRBV20-1
CDR3 length: 13
clone size: .
D gene: .
J gene: TRBJ1-5
CDR3 DNA: TGCAGTGCTCGAGACAGGTCATACGGGCCCCAGCATTTT
CDR3 protein: CSARDRSYGPQHF

V gene: TRBV10-1
CDR3 length: 13
clone size: few
D gene: .
J gene: TRBJ2-1
CDR3 DNA: TGCGCCAGCAGTGAGTCAGCGGGCAATGAGCAGTTCTTC
CDR3 protein: CASSESAGNEQFF

V gene: TRBV7-2
CDR3 length: 16
clone size: many
D gene: .
J gene: TRBJ1-5
CDR3 DNA: TGTGCCAGCACCCTGGAGGCAGGACTTAGCAATCAGCCCCAGCATTTT
CDR3 protein: CASTLEAGLSNQPQHF

V gene: TRBV27
CDR3 length: 13
clone size: once
D gene: .
J gene: TRBJ2-1
CDR3 DNA: TGTGCCAGTCAGTTCCCAGGGAACAATGAGCAGTTCTTC
CDR3 protein: CASQFPGNNEQFF

V gene: TRBV30
CDR3 length: 11
clone size: many
D gene: .
J gene: TRBJ1-1
CDR3 DNA: TGTGCTCGAGGGGCGGGCACTGAAGCTTTCTTT
CDR3 protein: CARGAGTEAFF

V gene: TRBV24-1
CDR3 length: 18
clone size: many
D gene: .
J gene: TRBJ2-6
CDR3 DNA: TGTGCCACCAGTGATTCTCCGGGACTGTACTCTGGGGCCAACGTCCTGACTTTC
CDR3 protein: CATSDSPGLYSGANVLTF

V gene: TRBV27
CDR3 length: 14
clone size: few
D gene: TRBD1
J gene: TRBJ2-7
CDR3 DNA: TGTGCCAGCAGTTCGGGGACAGGCCCCCACGAGCAGTACTTC
CDR3 protein: CASSSGTGPHEQYF